The present T cell receptor beta chain was sequenced within a study of CD39 and CD103 CD8 tumor-infiltrating T cells. Findings and caveats of the study: DP TIL clonotypes were rarely found in blood or uninvolved lymph node.

The repertoire was sequenced with immunoSEQ multiplex PCR; TCRdb's copy has only in-frame clones and lacks some. The repertoire holds roughly 300 clones, with 35% to 55% as singletons. T lymphocytes were enriched from thawed cells by negative selection, adding EpCAM beads for tumor-infiltrating lymphocytes. In its sample, this clone is medium-sized. Its antigen is unknown. V lost 8 bases, J lost 2 bases, and 7 bases lay in between. The CDR3 extends over 13 amino acids. Germline V gene lookup returns CDR1 MNHEY and CDR2 SVGAGI. Sequenced material: CD39- CD103+ CD8+ T cells sorted from the tumor. Specified subset: CD103+CD39- single-positive CD45RA- CD8 T cells. This chain joins TRBV6-5 and TRBJ2-6; possibly TRBD1 for D (5 bases). This sequence was found in a human donor with melanoma. The CDR3 nucleotides are TGTGCCAGCGGGGCGGCTGGGGCCAACGTCCTGACTTTC. Translation: CASGAAGANVLTF.